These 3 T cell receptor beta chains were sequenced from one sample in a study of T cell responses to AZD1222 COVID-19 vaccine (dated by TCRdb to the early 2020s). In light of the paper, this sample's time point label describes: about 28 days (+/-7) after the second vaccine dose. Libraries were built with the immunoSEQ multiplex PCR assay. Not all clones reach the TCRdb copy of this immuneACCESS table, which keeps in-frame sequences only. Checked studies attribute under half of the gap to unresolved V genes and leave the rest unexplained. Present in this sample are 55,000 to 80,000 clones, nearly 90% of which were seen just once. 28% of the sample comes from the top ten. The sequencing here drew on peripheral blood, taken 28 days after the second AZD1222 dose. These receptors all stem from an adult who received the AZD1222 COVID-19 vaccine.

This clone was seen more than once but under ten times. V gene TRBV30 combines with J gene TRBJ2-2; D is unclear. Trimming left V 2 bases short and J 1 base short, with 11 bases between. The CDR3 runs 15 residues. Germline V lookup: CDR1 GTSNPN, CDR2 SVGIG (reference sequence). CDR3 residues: CAWSRQTLNTGELFF. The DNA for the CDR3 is TGTGCCTGGAGTAGGCAGACCCTGAACACCGGGGAGCTGTTTTTT.

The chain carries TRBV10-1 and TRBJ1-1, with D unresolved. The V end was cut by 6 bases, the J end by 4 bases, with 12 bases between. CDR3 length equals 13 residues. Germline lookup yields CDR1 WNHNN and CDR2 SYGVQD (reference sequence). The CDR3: CASRRAASTEAFF. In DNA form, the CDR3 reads TGCGCCAGCAGGAGGGCAGCTAGCACTGAAGCTTTCTTT.

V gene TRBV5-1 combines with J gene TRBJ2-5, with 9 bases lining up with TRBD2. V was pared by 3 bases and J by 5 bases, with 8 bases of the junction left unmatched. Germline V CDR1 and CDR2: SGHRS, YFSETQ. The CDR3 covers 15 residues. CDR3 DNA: TGCGCCAGCAGCTCGGGAGCGGGAGGTGGGGAGACCCAGTACTTC. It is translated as CASSSGAGGGETQYF.